This T cell receptor beta chain was observed in a study of cytomegalovirus exposure and HLA in healthy donors. The study, taken as a whole, reports: Three CMV-associated chains were confirmed in vitro to be specific for CMV antigens. The listing of roughly 160 TCR beta chains classed them as cytomegalovirus-associated. Later analysis identified a missense DCLRE1C variant that was linked to TCR beta V- and J-gene trimming. Donors were assumed by presence/absence analyses to have roughly uniform sequencing depth.

As to this clone: As yet, its antigen is unknown.

The primer mix had 60 Vbeta and 13 Jbeta primers. Libraries were prepared by immunoSEQ multiplex PCR; TCRdb keeps only in-frame clonotypes and omits some of them. The table includes around 190,000 clones, about 80% detected once. CDR3 size: 14 residues. Germline CDR1 and CDR2: MNHNS and SASEGT. The germline V and J ends were trimmed by 6 bases and 8 bases, with 19 bases remaining between them. This clonotype was sampled from a woman under 40 in good health and CMV-seropositive. What was sequenced was PBMCs. The chain recombines TRBV6-1 with TRBJ1-2; TRBD1 might be the D (6 bases). The CDR3 sequence: CASSFPGVDPGYTF. The CDR3 coding sequence is TGTGCCAGCAGCTTTCCAGGGGTCGATCCGGGCTACACCTTC.